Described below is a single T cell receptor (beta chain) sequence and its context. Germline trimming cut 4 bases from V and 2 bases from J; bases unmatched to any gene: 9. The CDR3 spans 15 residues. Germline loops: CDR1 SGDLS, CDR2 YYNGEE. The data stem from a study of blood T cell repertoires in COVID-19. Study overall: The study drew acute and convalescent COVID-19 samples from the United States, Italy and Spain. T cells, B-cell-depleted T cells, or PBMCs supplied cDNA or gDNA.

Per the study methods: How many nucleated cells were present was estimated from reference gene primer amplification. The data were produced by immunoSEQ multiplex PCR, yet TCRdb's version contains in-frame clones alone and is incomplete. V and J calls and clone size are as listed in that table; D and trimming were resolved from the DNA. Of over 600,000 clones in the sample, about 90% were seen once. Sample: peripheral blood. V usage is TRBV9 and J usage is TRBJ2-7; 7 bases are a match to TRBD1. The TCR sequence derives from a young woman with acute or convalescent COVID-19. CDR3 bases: TGTGCCAGCAGCCCAACCGGGACAGCGACCTACGAGCAGTACTTC. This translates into CASSPTGTATYEQYF.